Presented here are 25 T cell receptor beta chains from one specimen sequenced in a study of control samples from healthy donors and cancer patients (dated by TCRdb to 2018 to 2020). The library was produced with the immunoSEQ multiplex PCR assay. TCRdb re-hosts the immuneACCESS table, in-frame sequences only. Its copies lack some clones; in the studies checked, an unresolved V gene accounts for under half of them, and the cause for the rest is not known. The sample table records about 170,000 clones; about 93% of these occur just once. Over 4% of the sample is held by the ten biggest clonotypes. Sequencing was carried out using blood. Every receptor here comes from a woman aged 55 to 70 in good health.

The chain couples TRBV6-5 to TRBJ1-6; 8 bases agree with TRBD1. V lost 7 bases to trimming and J lost 10 bases; unmatched junction nucleotides: 12. Per germline, CDR1 MNHEY and CDR2 SVGAGI. The CDR3 length is 15 residues. CDR3 loop: CASTRQGPRGSPLHF. The CDR3 DNA reads as TGTGCCAGCACTCGACAGGGGCCCAGGGGCTCACCCCTCCACTTT.

The V gene is TRBV5-5, the J gene TRBJ2-5; D is ambiguous. Germline CDR1 SGHKS, CDR2 YYEKEE (reference sequence). V gave up 0 bases and J gave up 5 bases, with 11 bases separating them. CDR3 length equals 14 residues. CDR3 sequence reads: CASSLGLVLETQYF. CDR3 bases: TGTGCCAGCAGCTTGGGTCTGGTTTTGGAGACCCAGTACTTC.

Only one count was recorded for this clone. The rearrangement links TRBV12-3 or TRBV12-4 to TRBJ1-1, with D tentatively TRBD1 (6 bases). V was shortened by 2 bases and J by 3 bases, with 7 bases between the two germline ends. This CDR3 is 13 amino acids long. The CDR3 bases are TGTGCCAGCAGTTTATGGACAGACACTGAAGCTTTCTTT. Protein: CASSLWTDTEAFF.

This rearrangement joins TRBV16 to TRBJ2-1; D gene unclear. The germline V and J ends were trimmed by 0 bases and 7 bases, with 7 bases remaining between them. CDR1 and CDR2 (germline): KGHSY, FQNENV. The length of the CDR3 is 13 residues. CDR3 in amino acids: CASSQSQINEQFF. For the CDR3, the DNA is TGTGCCAGCAGCCAATCGCAAATAAATGAGCAGTTCTTC.

The genes are TRBV7-9 and TRBJ2-5; the D call may be TRBD1 or TRBD2 (5 bases each). The CDR3 is 14 residues long. Per the germline V gene, CDR1 is SEHNR and CDR2 is FQNEAQ (reference sequence). The V end lost 6 bases, the J end lost 0 bases, and 11 bases lay between the germline ends. As DNA, the CDR3 is TGTGCCAGCAGTTCCGGGACCTACCAAGAGACCCAGTACTTC. It yields the protein CASSSGTYQETQYF.

This chain joins TRBV5-6 and TRBJ2-2; 9 positions match TRBD1. Looked up from germline, CDR1 is SGHDT and CDR2 is YYEEEE. The V segment lost 3 bases and the J segment 4 bases; nucleotides outside the gene matches: 10. CDR3 length: 17 amino acids. CDR3 bases: TGTGCCAGCAGCTCACGTCGGACAGGGGCGGTCACCGGGGAGCTGTTTTTT. Translation: CASSSRRTGAVTGELFF.

The V and J genes are TRBV5-6 and TRBJ1-5; TRBD1 matches at 9 bases. This CDR3 contains 15 residues. From germline, CDR1 is SGHDT and CDR2 YYEEEE. Unmatched junction bases numbered 5, after V lost 1 base and J lost 6 bases. The chain's CDR3 is CASSLTGGGTQPQHF. The CDR3 DNA reads as TGTGCCAGCAGCTTGACAGGGGGCGGCACTCAGCCCCAGCATTTT.

The V call is TRBV3-1 (or the pseudogene TRBV3-2), the J call TRBJ2-5; D may be TRBD1 (5 bases). CDR3 size: 15 residues. V lost 2 bases and J lost 3, with 13 bases in between. Germline values: CDR1 LGHDT, CDR2 YNNKEL (reference sequence). The CDR3 DNA reads TGTGCCAGCAGCCAACAAGGACACTACGAAGAGACCCAGTACTTC. The encoded protein is CASSQQGHYEETQYF.

The chain recombines TRBV29-1 with TRBJ1-5, with a weak D call TRBD1 (5 bases). V lost 0 bases and J 2 bases, leaving 11 bases between the germline ends. In germline, CDR1 is SQVTM, CDR2 ANQGSEA. The CDR3 has 15 residues. CDR3 residues: CSVEDGGDGNQPQHF. The CDR3 nucleotides are TGCAGCGTTGAAGATGGAGGGGATGGCAATCAGCCCCAGCATTTT.

The rearrangement links TRBV5-1 to TRBJ2-3; tentative D call: TRBD1 (6 bases). This CDR3 has 17 residues. V lost 3 bases and J 2 bases, leaving 19 bases between the germline ends. CDR1 and CDR2 from the germline V gene are SGHRS and YFSETQ. The CDR3 DNA is TGCGCCAGCAGCTCTGGGGCTATCCAGGGGATCACAGATACGCAGTATTTT. This sequence encodes CASSSGAIQGITDTQYF.

The J gene is TRBJ2-7, the V gene TRBV5-4; 9 positions agree with TRBD1. Trimming removed 4 bases from V and 2 bases from J; junction bases left unmatched: 10. The CDR3 sequence is 16 residues long. Germline lookup yields CDR1 SGHNT and CDR2 YYREEE (reference sequence). This CDR3 reads CASSPGTGLGAYEQYF. CDR3 sequence (DNA): TGTGCCAGCAGCCCCGGGACAGGGTTGGGGGCCTACGAGCAGTACTTC.

The V gene is TRBV5-1, the J gene TRBJ1-6; weak D call: TRBD1 (5 bases). Germline lookup yields CDR1 SGHRS and CDR2 YFSETQ. The V and J ends lost 0 bases and 7 bases respectively, with 11 bases between them. The CDR3 sequence is 15 residues long. The CDR3 DNA reads TGCGCCAGCAGCTTGGAGGCAGGGCCAAATTCACCCCTCCACTTT. This encodes CASSLEAGPNSPLHF.

This chain links TRBV9 with TRBJ1-1; TRBD1 might be the D (6 bases). This CDR3 has 15 residues. Deletions cut 0 bases from V and 6 bases from J, with 15 bases between. Per germline, CDR1 SGDLS and CDR2 YYNGEE. The CDR3 coding sequence is TGTGCCAGCAGCGTAGTTGGGACATCTGAGGCTGAAGCTTTCTTT. It is translated as CASSVVGTSEAEAFF.

A single count supports this clone. V is TRBV10-3 and J is TRBJ1-6; D is unresolved. The germline CDR1 and CDR2 sequences are ENHRY and SYGVKD. This CDR3 is 17 amino acids long. The ends were cut back, 6 bases at V and 1 base at J, with 16 bases in the middle. CDR3 sequence (DNA): TGTGCCATCAGCCTCACCAACGAGGGATCCTATAATTCACCCCTCCACTTT. This codes for CAISLTNEGSYNSPLHF.

This clone was found a few times. The J gene is TRBJ1-2, the V gene TRBV6-2 or TRBV6-3, with D possibly being TRBD1 (6 bases). The CDR3 is 15 residues long. The germline V gene encodes CDR1 MNHEY and CDR2 SVGEGT. With 3 bases removed from V and 4 bases from J, the gap between germline ends came to 15 bases. The CDR3 loop reads CASSYELQGAYGYTF. For the CDR3, the DNA is TGTGCCAGCAGTTATGAGCTACAGGGAGCCTATGGCTACACCTTC.

This sequence joins TRBV5-5 and TRBJ1-1, with D possibly matching TRBD1 (6 bases). The CDR3 is made up of 12 amino acids. Germline V gene sequence: CDR1 SGHKS, CDR2 YYEKEE (reference sequence). The germline V and J ends were trimmed by 4 bases and 11 bases, with 15 bases remaining between them. DNA of the CDR3: TGTGCCAGCAGCCTAGCGGAAGGGGGGGCTTTCTTT. Its translation is CASSLAEGGAFF. The whole variable domain, filled in from reference TRBV5-5 and TRBJ1-1, reads DAGVTQSPTHLIKTRGQQVTLRCSPISGHKSVSWYQQVLGQGPQFIFQYYEKEERGRGNFPDRFSARQFPNYSSELNVNALLLGDSALYLCASSLAEGGAFFGQGTRLTVV.

The CDR3 loop reads CASSQEIGQPQHF. CDR3 DNA: TGTGCCAGCAGCCAAGAAATCGGTCAGCCCCAGCATTTT. V gene TRBV4-2 combines with J gene TRBJ1-5; D not resolved. V shed 0 bases and J shed 6 bases, with 6 bases lying between them. The V gene's germline CDR1 is LGHNA and CDR2 YNFKEQ. The CDR3 contains 13 residues.

The V and J genes are TRBV6-1 and TRBJ1-4; D gene ambiguous. Germline CDR1 and CDR2: MNHNS and SASEGT. The CDR3 loop spans 16 amino acids. Trimming took off 4 bases at V and 7 bases at J, with 19 bases between the two ends. The CDR3 region is CASSAVGRLEGEKLFF. Written as DNA, the CDR3 is TGTGCCAGCAGTGCCGTGGGTCGCCTTGAAGGTGAAAAACTGTTTTTT.

The chain couples TRBV27 to TRBJ1-3; 7 nucleotides agree with TRBD1. Per the germline V gene, CDR1 is MNHEY and CDR2 is SMNVEV (reference sequence). This CDR3 is built from 15 residues. V shed 5 bases, J shed 2 bases, and the junction held 6 bases outside the gene matches. The CDR3 DNA follows: TGTGCCAGCAGTCCGGATAGGGGGCCTGGAAACACCATATATTTT. Translation gives CASSPDRGPGNTIYF.

This clone has just one count. V and J are TRBV12-5 and TRBJ1-1, with no clear D. The CDR3 consists of 15 residues. Germline V gives CDR1 LGHNT, CDR2 FRNRAP. The V end was cut by 0 bases, the J end by 5 bases, with 13 bases between. CDR3 sequence reads: CASGLVSGVETEAFF. The CDR3 DNA is TGTGCTAGTGGTTTGGTATCTGGGGTAGAGACTGAAGCTTTCTTT.

The table lists this clone with a count of one. The rearrangement uses TRBV5-1 and TRBJ1-2, with 10 bases aligning to TRBD1. V lost 4 bases, J lost 8 bases, and 2 bases stayed unmatched. The CDR3 is made up of 12 amino acids. CDR1 is SGHRS and CDR2 is YFSETQ in the germline V gene. The CDR3: CASSRDRGGYTF. The CDR3, as DNA: TGCGCCAGCAGCAGGGACAGGGGAGGCTACACCTTC.

The chain is built from TRBV7-9 and TRBJ1-2; no reliable D call. The germline V and J ends were trimmed by 5 bases and 8 bases, with 27 bases remaining between them. CDR3 length equals 17 residues. The V gene's germline CDR1 is SEHNR and CDR2 FQNEAQ (reference sequence). CDR3 protein: CASSAGGPISLSGGYTF. CDR3 nucleotides: TGTGCCAGCAGCGCTGGCGGGCCAATCTCCCTGTCCGGCGGCTACACCTTC.

This chain links TRBV7-9 with TRBJ1-5, with D unclear. CDR1 and CDR2 from the germline V gene are SEHNR and FQNEAQ (reference sequence). The CDR3 is 14 residues long. V was shortened by 10 bases and J by 3 bases, with 16 bases between the two germline ends. The CDR3 DNA sequence: TGTGCCACTAACGACTTGGCCGACAATCAGCCCCAGCATTTT. Translation gives CATNDLADNQPQHF.

This chain links TRBV9 with TRBJ2-2; 12 nucleotides agree with TRBD2. V gave up 3 bases and J gave up 6 bases; unmatched junction bases: 6. The CDR3 loop spans 16 amino acids. The germline gives CDR1 SGDLS, CDR2 YYNGEE. The CDR3 is CASSALAGGPSGELFF. CDR3 DNA: TGTGCCAGCAGCGCCCTAGCGGGGGGGCCCTCCGGGGAGCTGTTTTTT.

V gene TRBV19 combines with J gene TRBJ1-5; TRBD1 might be the D (5 bases). In germline, CDR1 is LNHDA, CDR2 SQIVND (reference sequence). The CDR3 consists of 16 residues. Between the trimmed V and J ends, which lost 7 bases and 0 bases, there was a span of 16 bases. CDR3 amino acids: CASNPLRGNSNQPQHF. CDR3 DNA sequence: TGTGCCAGTAATCCCCTCCGGGGGAATAGCAATCAGCCCCAGCATTTT.